This TCR beta chain is from a study of T cell responses to AZD1222 COVID-19 vaccine. Regarding this clone: The target antigen is unknown.

Overall study results and limits: Spike-spanning, vaccine-associated CD4 TCRs were dominant at 160-218 and 743-854.

Germline V gene sequence: CDR1 LGHNA, CDR2 YSLEER. The length of the CDR3 is 17 residues. V dropped 3 bases and J dropped 0; count of bases not matched to a gene: 4. Clones were read by immunoSEQ multiplex PCR, and TCRdb kept only the in-frame ones, dropping some. The sample shows 150,000 to 180,000 clones, more than 75% of them seen only once. Sample: peripheral blood, taken on day 0 of AZD1222 vaccination. V usage is TRBV4-3 and J usage is TRBJ2-6, with 8 bases matching TRBD2. The sequence was obtained from an adult in good health. The CDR3 loop reads CASSHFRGGSGANVLTF. The CDR3 DNA reads as TGCGCCAGCAGCCACTTCCGGGGGGGCTCTGGGGCCAACGTCCTGACTTTC.